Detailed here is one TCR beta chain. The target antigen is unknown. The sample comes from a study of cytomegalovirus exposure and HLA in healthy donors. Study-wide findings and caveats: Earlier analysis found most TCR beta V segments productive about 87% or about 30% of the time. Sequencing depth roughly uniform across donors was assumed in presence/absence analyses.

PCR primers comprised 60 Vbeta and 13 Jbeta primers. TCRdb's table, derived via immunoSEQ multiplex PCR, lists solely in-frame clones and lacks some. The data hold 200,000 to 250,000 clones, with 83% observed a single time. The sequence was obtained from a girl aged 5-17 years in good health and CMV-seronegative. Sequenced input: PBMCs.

The chain's CDR3 is CASSDWDRGEKLFF. Here the CDR3 DNA reads TGTGCCAGCAGTGACTGGGACAGGGGCGAAAAACTGTTTTTT. The rearrangement joins TRBV6-4 to TRBJ1-4; 10 positions match TRBD1. The CDR3 runs 14 residues. The J segment lost 8 bases and the V segment lost 1 base, leaving 1 base of the junction unmatched. Germline lookup yields CDR1 MRHNA and CDR2 SNTAGT.